The 12 T cell receptor beta chains below come from one sample, sequenced in a study of blood T cell repertoires in COVID-19. TCRdb's table, derived via immunoSEQ multiplex PCR, lists solely in-frame clones and lacks some. The data show about 86,000 clones, approximately 88% seen once. The sample comprised peripheral blood. These receptors were obtained from an elderly woman with active or convalescent COVID-19.

This clone was recorded only once. This chain joins TRBV5-1 and TRBJ2-3; D not resolved. Germline CDR1 and CDR2: SGHRS and YFSETQ. This CDR3 has 16 residues. Trimming cost V 0 bases and J 0 bases, with 11 bases left between them. The CDR3 is CASSLGASPSTDTQYF. As DNA, the CDR3 is TGCGCCAGCAGCTTGGGGGCTTCTCCTAGCACAGATACGCAGTATTTT.

V and J are TRBV6-6 and TRBJ1-5; D is perhaps TRBD1 (6 bases). The V and J ends lost 6 bases and 2 bases respectively, with 11 bases between them. Germline V gene lookup returns CDR1 MNHNY and CDR2 SVGAGI (reference sequence). The CDR3 contains 14 residues. Written as DNA, the CDR3 is TGTGCCAGCAGCCCCGCAGGGGGCAATCAGCCCCAGCATTTT. It translates to CASSPAGGNQPQHF.

This clone showed up just a few times. The CDR3 coding sequence is TGTGCCACCAGTGACATCGACAGGGGCAGCGGGGAGCTGTTTTTT. Translation: CATSDIDRGSGELFF. The gene calls are TRBV24-1 and TRBJ2-2; 8 positions match TRBD1. The CDR3 has 15 residues. V shed 4 bases and J 7 bases; nucleotides not matched to a gene: 7. The germline gives CDR1 KGHDR, CDR2 SFDVKD.

The chain is built from TRBV7-9 and TRBJ2-5; 7 bases fit TRBD1. The V gene end was trimmed by 3 bases and the J gene end by 2 bases; junction bases not matched to a gene: 6. The CDR3 length is 15 residues. Germline V gene lookup returns CDR1 SEHNR and CDR2 FQNEAQ (reference sequence). The CDR3 region is CASSFWDSLQETQYF. In DNA, the CDR3 is TGTGCCAGCAGCTTTTGGGACAGTCTACAAGAGACCCAGTACTTC.

The chain has TRBV24-1 and TRBJ1-5; TRBD1 matches at 11 bases. Germline-derived CDR1 and CDR2 are KGHDR and SFDVKD. This CDR3 spans 15 amino acids. The trim removed 5 bases at V and 7 bases at J, leaving 6 bases unmatched. DNA of the CDR3: TGTGCCACCAGTGCCCCGGGACAGGGGGAGCAGCCCCAGCATTTT. Its translation is CATSAPGQGEQPQHF.

The count of this clone is one. V is TRBV6-2 or TRBV6-3 and J is TRBJ1-2; D call uncertain. Trimming cost V 2 bases and J 2 bases, with 12 bases left between them. The CDR3 is made up of 15 amino acids. Germline V gene data show CDR1 as MNHEY and CDR2 as SVGEGT. CDR3 nucleotide sequence: TGTGCCAGCAGTTACGGTGGGCATTACAACTATGGCTACACCTTC. This gives the protein CASSYGGHYNYGYTF.

V usage is TRBV19 and J usage is TRBJ1-2, with 10 bases matching TRBD1. CDR3 size: 18 residues. Trimming at V came to 2 bases and at J to 6 bases, leaving 15 bases not matched to a gene. CDR1 and CDR2 from the germline V gene are LNHDA and SQIVND (reference sequence). CDR3 region: CASSIPAGTGAAKDGYTF. In DNA, the CDR3 is TGTGCCAGTAGTATACCGGCGGGGACAGGGGCCGCGAAGGATGGCTACACCTTC.

This chain joins TRBV6-5 and TRBJ1-6; D ambiguous. The V gene lost 7 bases and the J gene lost 6 bases, with 10 bases spanning the gap. The CDR3 is 13 amino acids. The germline V gene has CDR1 MNHEY and CDR2 SVGAGI. CDR3 nucleotides: TGTGCCAGCACCCCACCGGGTAATTCACCCCTCCACTTT. Translated, it gives CASTPPGNSPLHF.

This clone is a singleton in its sample. This rearrangement joins TRBV2 to TRBJ1-2; 7 nucleotides agree with TRBD1. The trim removed 4 bases at V and 4 bases at J, leaving 9 bases unmatched. Germline CDR1 is SNHLY and CDR2 is FYNNEI. The CDR3 extends over 15 amino acids. CDR3 protein: CASSATIGTVYGYTF. As DNA, the CDR3 is TGTGCCAGCAGTGCAACGATAGGGACAGTCTATGGCTACACCTTC. The full variable domain, completed using reference TRBV2 and TRBJ1-2, is EPEVTQTPSHQVTQMGQEVILRCVPISNHLYFYWYRQILGQKVEFLVSFYNNEISEKSEIFDDQFSVERPDGSNFTLKIRSTKLEDSAMYFCASSATIGTVYGYTFGSGTRLTVV.

The V call is TRBV6-5, the J call TRBJ2-7; TRBD1 matches at 7 bases. This CDR3 has 11 residues. Germline trimming cut 6 bases from V and 11 bases from J; bases unmatched to any gene: 7. The V gene's germline CDR1 is MNHEY and CDR2 SVGAGI. The CDR3 is CASSKQGSEYF. CDR3 in DNA: TGTGCCAGCAGCAAACAGGGGTCGGAGTACTTC.

The chain recombines TRBV4-3 with TRBJ2-1; D is possibly TRBD2 (5 bases). The CDR3 consists of 14 residues. The germline V gene encodes CDR1 LGHNA and CDR2 YSLEER. V was shortened by 0 bases and J by 6 bases, with 9 bases between the two germline ends. CDR3 bases: TGCGCCAGCAGCCAAGATCACGGACTCAATGAGCAGTTCTTC. It is translated as CASSQDHGLNEQFF.

V usage is TRBV12-3 or TRBV12-4 and J usage is TRBJ1-5, with D uncertain. With 1 base removed from V and 5 bases from J, the gap between germline ends came to 6 bases. The CDR3 is 13 amino acids. As DNA, the CDR3 is TGTGCCAGCAGTTTAGGATCAGATCAGCCCCAGCATTTT. This translates into CASSLGSDQPQHF.